Following are 22 T cell receptor beta chains from one sample sequenced in a study of beta chain features in type 1 diabetes. Expressed TCRB transcripts were sequenced, since all the RNA that had been isolated was reverse transcribed. Assay: immunoSEQ multiplex PCR; the TCRdb copy retains only in-frame clones and omits some. Of nearly 700,000 clones in the sample, 10% to 15% were seen once. Antigens for these TCRs are unknown. Whole-study findings and limits: When Type 1 diabetes patients were examined, their TCRB CDR3s proved moderately but significantly shorter in all four CD4+ subsets.

The sequencing input was naive CD4+ T cells from blood. These receptors came from a man in his late teens or twenties with type 1 diabetes.

This clone was detected a few times. The chain carries TRBV7-2 and TRBJ1-2; D is uncertain. V was pared by 0 bases and J by 8 bases, with 10 bases between. This CDR3 has 13 residues. Looked up from germline, CDR1 is SGHTA and CDR2 is FQGNSA. The CDR3 sequence is CASSLALGVGYTF. Here the CDR3 DNA reads TGTGCCAGCAGCTTAGCCCTGGGAGTAGGCTACACCTTC.

This clone appeared a few times. The CDR3 nucleotides read TGTGCCAGCAGGCCCGCGGGGCCCGCCACAGATACGCAGTATTTT. Translated, it gives CASRPAGPATDTQYF. The chain uses TRBV6-5 and TRBJ2-3; TRBD2 is a possible D gene (6 bases). CDR1 MNHEY and CDR2 SVGAGI come from the germline V gene. CDR3 length: 15 residues. V was trimmed by 6 bases and J by 2 bases, leaving 15 bases between them.

The V call is TRBV6-6, the J call TRBJ2-7; 7 nucleotides match TRBD1. Germline CDR1 reads MNHNY; CDR2 reads SVGAGI (reference sequence). The CDR3 contains 14 residues. J was trimmed by 4 bases and V by 6 bases; bases with no gene match: 9. This chain's CDR3 is CASRLPGQNYEQYF. CDR3 coding DNA: TGTGCCAGCAGATTACCGGGACAGAATTACGAGCAGTACTTC.

This clone was picked up a small number of times. V gene TRBV30 combines with J gene TRBJ2-7; D tentatively fits TRBD1 or TRBD2 (5 bases each). The ends were cut back, 3 bases at V and 12 bases at J, with 15 bases in the middle. The length of the CDR3 is 11 residues. Germline lookup yields CDR1 GTSNPN and CDR2 SVGIG (reference sequence). The CDR3 coding sequence is TGTGCCTGGAGCATTGGGGGAATAAGGTACTTC. It specifies CAWSIGGIRYF.

There are a few counts of this clone. This specimen includes other DNA sequences encoding the same CDR3. CDR3 amino acids: CASSPTGDTEAFF. The DNA for the CDR3 is TGTGCCAGCTCGCCGACAGGGGACACTGAAGCTTTCTTT. This chain uses TRBV18 with TRBJ1-1, with 8 bases that match TRBD1. Germline CDR1 reads KGHSH; CDR2 reads LQKENI. The CDR3 totals 13 residues. The V segment lost 6 bases and the J segment 3 bases; nucleotides outside the gene matches: 3.

This clone turned up a few times. This chain joins TRBV19 and TRBJ1-1; possible D gene TRBD1, 5 bases. The CDR3 covers 15 residues. The V gene's germline CDR1 is LNHDA and CDR2 SQIVND (reference sequence). Between the trimmed V and J ends, which lost 3 bases and 4 bases, there was a span of 15 bases. The CDR3 nucleotides are TGTGCCAGTAGTATTAGCCTCAGGGAGGGCACTGAAGCTTTCTTT. Residues: CASSISLREGTEAFF.

This clone was recorded a few times. The rearrangement uses TRBV6-1 and TRBJ1-2, with a weak D call TRBD1 (5 bases). The V gene lost 5 bases and the J gene lost 4 bases, with 17 bases spanning the gap. This CDR3 comprises 15 residues. CDR1 is MNHNS, CDR2 SASEGT, per germline. The CDR3 nucleotides read TGTGCCAGCAGTACTACAGGTGGGGGGAGCTATGGCTACACCTTC. This sequence encodes CASSTTGGGSYGYTF.

The chain uses TRBV30 and TRBJ2-1, with D possibly matching TRBD2 (6 bases). Germline assignment: CDR1 GTSNPN and CDR2 SVGIG (reference sequence). This CDR3 is 11 amino acids long. Deletions cut 5 bases from V and 6 bases from J, with 8 bases between. CDR3 sequence reads: CAWEEGNEQFF. The CDR3 coding sequence is TGTGCCTGGGAGGAGGGCAATGAGCAGTTCTTC.

This chain uses TRBV18 with TRBJ1-5; 8 bases line up with TRBD1. In germline, CDR1 is KGHSH, CDR2 LQKENI. V was pared by 5 bases and J by 6 bases, with 9 bases of the junction left unmatched. CDR3 size: 15 residues. The CDR3, as DNA: TGTGCCAGCTCATTCGGACAGGGTGCACTTCAGCCCCAGCATTTT. It encodes CASSFGQGALQPQHF. Looking up the rest from reference TRBV18 and TRBJ1-5 gives the full variable domain: NAGVMQNPRHLVRRRGQEARLRCSPMKGHSHVYWYRQLPEEGLKFMVYLQKENIIDESGMPKERFSAEFPKEGPSILRIQQVVRGDSAAYFCASSFGQGALQPQHFGDGTRLSIL.

The J gene is TRBJ2-3, the V gene TRBV6-5, with D tentatively TRBD1 (6 bases). This CDR3 spans 14 amino acids. V gave up 2 bases and J gave up 6 bases, with 12 bases separating them. Germline-derived CDR1 and CDR2 are MNHEY and SVGAGI. CDR3 DNA: TGTGCCAGCAGTTACGATACAGGGCGGGATACGCAGTATTTT. The encoded protein is CASSYDTGRDTQYF.

This clone has only a few counts. The chain employs TRBV5-1 and TRBJ2-1; D perhaps matches TRBD2 (6 bases). This CDR3 has 14 residues. CDR1 and CDR2 from the germline V gene are SGHRS and YFSETQ. V was clipped by 1 base and J by 7 bases, with 12 bases between them. The CDR3 spells CASSLLWGENEQFF. The CDR3 DNA reads TGCGCCAGCAGCTTGCTTTGGGGGGAGAATGAGCAGTTCTTC.

This clone was seen a few times. The chain couples TRBV6-6 to TRBJ2-1; D is tentatively TRBD1 or TRBD2 (5 bases each). V lost 5 bases and J lost 12, with 17 bases in between. Germline CDR1 MNHNY, CDR2 SVGAGI (reference sequence). CDR3 length equals 13 residues. DNA for the CDR3: TGTGCCAGCAGTGCCCCCGGGACGCGCTCGCAGTTCTTC. Amino acids: CASSAPGTRSQFF.

This CDR3 reads CATSRGARKGSGYTF. Written as DNA, the CDR3 is TGTGCCACCAGCAGAGGGGCAAGGAAGGGATCTGGCTACACCTTC. The chain uses TRBV15 and TRBJ1-2; D is unclear. V was pared by 1 base and J by 7 bases, with 16 bases between. The CDR3 runs to 15 residues. Germline V CDR1 and CDR2: LNHNV, YYDKDF (reference sequence).

This clone occurred a few times. The chain has TRBV27 and TRBJ1-2; a possible D gene is TRBD1 (5 bases). Germline CDR1 and CDR2: MNHEY and SMNVEV (reference sequence). Deletions cut 2 bases from V and 6 bases from J, with 13 bases between. CDR3 size: 14 residues. The CDR3 is CASSLQGRENGYTF. CDR3 in DNA: TGTGCCAGCAGTTTACAGGGTAGGGAGAATGGCTACACCTTC.

The chain uses TRBV7-8 and TRBJ2-1; D gene unclear. V was cut by 0 bases and J by 4 bases, with 4 bases left in between. Germline lookup yields CDR1 SGHVS and CDR2 FQNEAQ. The CDR3 runs 13 residues. DNA for the CDR3: TGTGCCAGCAGCTTAGCCGTTTACAATGAGCAGTTCTTC. Protein sequence: CASSLAVYNEQFF. Full variable domain (outside the CDR3, taken from reference TRBV7-8 and TRBJ2-1): GAGVSQSPRYKVAKRGQDVALRCDPISGHVSLFWYQQALGQGPEFLTYFQNEAQLDKSGLPSDRFFAERPEGSVSTLKIQRTQQEDSAVYLCASSLAVYNEQFFGPGTRLTVL.

This chain joins TRBV10-3 and TRBJ2-1; no reliable D call. The germline V and J ends were trimmed by 7 bases and 0 bases, with 10 bases remaining between them. Germline CDR1 and CDR2: ENHRY and SYGVKD. This CDR3 spans 14 amino acids. CDR3 in amino acids: CAITPEHSYNEQFF. The CDR3 region has the DNA TGTGCCATCACCCCTGAACACTCCTACAATGAGCAGTTCTTC.

In its sample, this clone was seen a few times. The chain couples TRBV29-1 to TRBJ1-1; D remains unclear. The germline CDR1 and CDR2 sequences are SQVTM and ANQGSEA. Trimming took 3 bases from V and 3 from J, leaving 8 bases between them. This CDR3 has 12 amino acids. CDR3 DNA sequence: TGCAGCGTTGAGGTAGGGTACACTGAAGCTTTCTTT. It translates to CSVEVGYTEAFF.

J is TRBJ1-6 and V is TRBV30; D uncertain. The V and J ends lost 5 bases and 7 bases respectively, with 12 bases between them. There are 13 residues in the CDR3. The germline V gene encodes CDR1 GTSNPN and CDR2 SVGIG (reference sequence). This CDR3 reads CAWERVQNSPLHF. CDR3 DNA sequence: TGTGCCTGGGAGCGCGTTCAAAATTCACCCCTCCACTTT.

This clone was seen more than once but under ten times. The chain combines TRBV4-2 with TRBJ2-1; D gene unclear. The CDR3 totals 15 residues. Germline assignment: CDR1 LGHNA and CDR2 YNFKEQ. V was trimmed by 0 bases and J by 9 bases, leaving 15 bases between them. The DNA for the CDR3 is TGTGCCAGCAGCCAAGATCTCCCTTTCCTAGGTGAGCAGTTCTTC. This sequence encodes CASSQDLPFLGEQFF.

The chain employs TRBV6-5 and TRBJ1-2, with a tentative D call TRBD1 (6 bases). CDR1 is MNHEY, CDR2 SVGAGI, per germline. The length of the CDR3 is 13 residues. The V gene lost 1 base and the J gene lost 8 bases, with 11 bases spanning the gap. The CDR3 spells CASSYFRGGGYTF. In DNA, the CDR3 is TGTGCCAGCAGTTACTTCAGGGGAGGCGGCTACACCTTC.

V gene TRBV5-1 combines with J gene TRBJ2-1; D is ambiguous. Germline lookup yields CDR1 SGHRS and CDR2 YFSETQ. V lost 3 bases and J 9 bases, leaving 13 bases between the germline ends. This CDR3 is built from 13 residues. The CDR3 DNA is TGCGCCAGCAGCTCAACCGATGCTGGTGAGCAGTTCTTC. It specifies CASSSTDAGEQFF.

This clone was seen more than once but under ten times. V and J are TRBV7-2 and TRBJ1-5; TRBD1 is a possible D gene (6 bases). Germline CDR1 reads SGHTA; CDR2 reads FQGNSA. V was pared by 1 base and J by 7 bases, with 17 bases between. CDR3 length: 16 amino acids. The CDR3 DNA reads as TGTGCCAGCAGCTTAGGGACAGCTGGTTTAAGACAGCCCCAGCATTTT. It translates to CASSLGTAGLRQPQHF.